A single T cell receptor (beta chain) is shown here with its context. Its specificity is not known. The data belong to a study of T cell responses to AZD1222 COVID-19 vaccine. Germline V CDR1 and CDR2: SEHNR, FQNEAQ (reference sequence). V gave up 5 bases and J gave up 5 bases, with 10 bases separating them. The CDR3 length is 12 residues. Sequencing used immunoSEQ multiplex PCR; TCRdb keeps in-frame clones, though not all of them. The profile shows some 84,000 clones, approximately 89% of them singletons. General observations from the study: Only a handful of AZD1222 recipients were seropositive at baseline. Samples come after the peak T cell response, not at day 14.

This material consisted of peripheral blood, taken on day 0 of AZD1222 vaccination. V is TRBV7-9 and J is TRBJ2-7; D uncertain. This receptor was obtained from an adult in good health. CDR3 in amino acids: CASSHGDHEQYF. Here the CDR3 DNA reads TGTGCCAGCAGCCACGGAGACCACGAGCAGTACTTC.